This TCR beta chain appears in the sequencing data of a study of shared T cell receptors in the human thymus. Produced via immunoSEQ multiplex PCR; TCRdb's table is partial and in-frame only. The sample contains some 700,000 clones, approximately 85% of which appear only once. CDR1 is SGHRS, CDR2 YFSETQ, per germline. The CDR3 extends over 21 amino acids. Between the trimmed V and J ends, which lost 2 bases and 0 bases, there was a span of 29 bases. The same specimen was also included in a second study, on human thymus T cells. That work adds: Healthy Finnish infants undergoing corrective surgery for congenital heart defects were the donors. Resections obtained during corrective heart surgery supplied the thymus tissue. A high degree of thymic repertoire overlap among unrelated individuals was reported in related research.

The sequence was obtained from a girl in the first two years of life with a congenital heart defect. The chain uses TRBV5-1 and TRBJ1-2; no firm D call. The sequenced sample was thymocytes. The CDR3: CASSLETAPRRVTKANYGYTF. The CDR3 nucleotides are TGCGCCAGCAGCTTAGAGACGGCGCCTAGACGGGTGACTAAAGCTAACTATGGCTACACCTTC.